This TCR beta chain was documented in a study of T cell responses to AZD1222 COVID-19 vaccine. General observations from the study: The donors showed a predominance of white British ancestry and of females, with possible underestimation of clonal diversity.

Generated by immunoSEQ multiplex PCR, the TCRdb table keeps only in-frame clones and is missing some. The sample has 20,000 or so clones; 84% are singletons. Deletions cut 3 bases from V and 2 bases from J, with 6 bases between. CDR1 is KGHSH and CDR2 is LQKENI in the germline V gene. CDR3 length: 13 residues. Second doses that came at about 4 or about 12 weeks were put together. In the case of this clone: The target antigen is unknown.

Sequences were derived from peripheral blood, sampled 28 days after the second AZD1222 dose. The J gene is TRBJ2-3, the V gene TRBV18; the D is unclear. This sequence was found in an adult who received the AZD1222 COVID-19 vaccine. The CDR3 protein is CASSPPATDTQYF. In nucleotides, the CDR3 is TGTGCCAGCTCACCCCCGGCCACAGATACGCAGTATTTT.